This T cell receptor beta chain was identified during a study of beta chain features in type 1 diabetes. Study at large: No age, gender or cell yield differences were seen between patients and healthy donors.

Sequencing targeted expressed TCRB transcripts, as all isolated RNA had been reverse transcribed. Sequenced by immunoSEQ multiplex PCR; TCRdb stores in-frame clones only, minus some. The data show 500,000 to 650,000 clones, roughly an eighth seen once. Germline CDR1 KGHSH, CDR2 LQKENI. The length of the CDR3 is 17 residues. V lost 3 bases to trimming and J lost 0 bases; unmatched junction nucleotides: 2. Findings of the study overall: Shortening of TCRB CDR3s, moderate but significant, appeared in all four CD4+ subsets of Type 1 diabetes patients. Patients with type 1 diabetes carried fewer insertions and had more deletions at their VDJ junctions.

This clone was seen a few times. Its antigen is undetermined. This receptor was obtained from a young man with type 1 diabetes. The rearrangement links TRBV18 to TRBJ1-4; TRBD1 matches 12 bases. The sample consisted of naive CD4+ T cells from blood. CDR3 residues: CASSPGQGAPTNEKLFF. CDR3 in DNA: TGTGCCAGCTCACCGGGACAGGGGGCCCCAACTAATGAAAAACTGTTTTTT.